Listed below are T cell receptor beta chains from one sample, sequenced in a study of early T cells in non-severe SARS-CoV-2 infection. Using its own MiXCR run on the 5' RACE reads, TCRdb lists one record per CDR3 protein. The repertoire includes roughly 120,000 distinct CDR3 sequences, about 16% of them detected once, and about a fifth sits in the top ten. Sequences were obtained from whole blood. The receptors here all came from an adult who was a healthcare worker with PCR-confirmed SARS-CoV-2 infection or an uninfected control (not recorded which). Both conserved end residues are part of each CDR3. A D gene is named only where the DNA matches it firmly. Size is omitted from some rows. Given values are once, few, many or a class for expanded clones.

CDR3aa: CASSLRGLGEKLFF; CDR3nt: TGTGCCAGCAGTCTAAGGGGGCTAGGTGAAAAACTGTTTTTT; abundance: few; d_gene: TRBD1; j_gene: TRBJ1-4; v_gene: TRBV12-3/TRBV12-4
CDR3aa: CASSLYGSNAAFF; CDR3nt: TGTGCCAGCAGTTTATACGGCAGCAACGCAGCTTTCTTT; abundance: few; d_gene: .; j_gene: TRBJ1-1; v_gene: TRBV27
CDR3aa: CASSWGRDEQYF; CDR3nt: TGCGCCAGCAGCTGGGGTAGGGACGAGCAGTACTTC; abundance: few; d_gene: .; j_gene: TRBJ2-7; v_gene: TRBV4-1
CDR3aa: CASEAGQGASTEAFF; CDR3nt: TGTGCCAGCGAAGCCGGACAGGGGGCGAGCACTGAAGCTTTCTTT; abundance: .; d_gene: TRBD1; j_gene: TRBJ1-1; v_gene: TRBV2
CDR3aa: CASTLSGGAGELFF; CDR3nt: TGTGCCAGCACCCTAAGCGGGGGGGCCGGGGAGCTGTTTTTT; abundance: .; d_gene: TRBD2; j_gene: TRBJ2-2; v_gene: TRBV7-6
CDR3aa: CASSQLGGHSGANVLTF; CDR3nt: TGTGCCAGCAGCCAACTCGGCGGACACTCTGGGGCCAACGTCCTGACTTTC; abundance: .; d_gene: .; j_gene: TRBJ2-6; v_gene: TRBV3-1
CDR3aa: CSVEEVTPYYEQYF; CDR3nt: TGCAGCGTTGAAGAAGTGACACCCTACTACGAGCAGTACTTC; abundance: .; d_gene: .; j_gene: TRBJ2-7; v_gene: TRBV29-1
CDR3aa: CASSQGGEQYF; CDR3nt: TGTGCCAGCAGCCAAGGGGGCGAGCAGTACTTC; abundance: many; d_gene: .; j_gene: TRBJ2-7; v_gene: TRBV3-1
CDR3aa: CSARQGRISPLHF; CDR3nt: TGCAGTGCACGACAGGGTCGTATTTCACCCCTCCACTTT; abundance: .; d_gene: TRBD1; j_gene: TRBJ1-6; v_gene: TRBV20-1
CDR3aa: CAWKRQGNTEAFF; CDR3nt: TGTGCCTGGAAACGACAGGGGAACACTGAAGCTTTCTTT; abundance: few; d_gene: TRBD1; j_gene: TRBJ1-1; v_gene: TRBV30
CDR3aa: CASSSLQGGYGYTF; CDR3nt: TGTGCCAGCAGTTCGTTACAGGGAGGGTATGGCTACACCTTC; abundance: few; d_gene: .; j_gene: TRBJ1-2; v_gene: TRBV6-6
CDR3aa: CASSLKRETEAFF; CDR3nt: TGTGCCAGCAGCTTAAAGCGGGAGACTGAAGCTTTCTTT; abundance: few; d_gene: .; j_gene: TRBJ1-1; v_gene: TRBV7-3
CDR3aa: CAISDGGLGYTF; CDR3nt: TGTGCCATCAGTGACGGAGGTCTAGGCTACACCTTC; abundance: many; d_gene: .; j_gene: TRBJ1-2; v_gene: TRBV10-3
CDR3aa: CASKTGGSYNSPLHF; CDR3nt: TGTGCCAGCAAAACAGGGGGCTCCTATAATTCACCCCTCCACTTT; abundance: .; d_gene: TRBD1; j_gene: TRBJ1-6; v_gene: TRBV27
CDR3aa: CASSLVQGARGELFF; CDR3nt: TGTGCCAGCAGCTTAGTACAGGGGGCGCGCGGGGAGCTGTTTTTT; abundance: many; d_gene: TRBD1; j_gene: TRBJ2-2; v_gene: TRBV7-2
CDR3aa: CASSPEGAGGLAQFF; CDR3nt: TGCGCCAGCAGCCCCGAGGGAGCGGGGGGCCTGGCCCAGTTCTTC; abundance: .; d_gene: TRBD2; j_gene: TRBJ2-1; v_gene: TRBV4-1
CDR3aa: CASSLSPEKLFF; CDR3nt: TGTGCCAGCAGCTTAAGTCCTGAAAAACTGTTTTTT; abundance: few; d_gene: .; j_gene: TRBJ1-4; v_gene: TRBV7-9
CDR3aa: CASSASYAGTGVDQPQHF; CDR3nt: TGTGCCAGCAGTGCCAGTTACGCCGGGACAGGGGTGGATCAGCCCCAGCATTTT; abundance: many; d_gene: TRBD1; j_gene: TRBJ1-5; v_gene: TRBV27
CDR3aa: CASSLSEFDYGYTF; CDR3nt: TGTGCCAGCAGCTTATCGGAGTTCGACTATGGCTACACCTTC; abundance: .; d_gene: .; j_gene: TRBJ1-2; v_gene: TRBV7-9
CDR3aa: CATTGLGSTDTQYF; CDR3nt: TGTGCCACCACGGGACTAGGCAGCACAGATACGCAGTATTTT; abundance: few; d_gene: TRBD2; j_gene: TRBJ2-3; v_gene: TRBV19
CDR3aa: CASSPGGLANEKLFF; CDR3nt: TGTGCCAGCTCACCGGGAGGATTGGCTAATGAAAAACTGTTTTTT; abundance: few; d_gene: .; j_gene: TRBJ1-4; v_gene: TRBV18
CDR3aa: CASRPYGRLYTEAFF; CDR3nt: TGTGCAAGTCGCCCTTACGGCAGGCTATACACTGAAGCTTTCTTT; abundance: many; d_gene: .; j_gene: TRBJ1-1; v_gene: TRBV12-2
CDR3aa: CASSPQGGSNQPQHF; CDR3nt: TGTGCCAGCTCACCTCAGGGGGGAAGCAATCAGCCCCAGCATTTT; abundance: few; d_gene: TRBD1; j_gene: TRBJ1-5; v_gene: TRBV18
CDR3aa: CASSKSGTEAFF; CDR3nt: TGCGCCAGCAGCAAGAGTGGGACTGAAGCTTTCTTT; abundance: many; d_gene: .; j_gene: TRBJ1-1; v_gene: TRBV5-1
CDR3aa: CASSSAGSPAGYGYTF; CDR3nt: TGTGCCAGCAGCTCGGCGGGGTCCCCGGCGGGCTATGGCTACACCTTC; abundance: few; d_gene: .; j_gene: TRBJ1-2; v_gene: TRBV7-9
CDR3aa: CASSSDHTGELFF; CDR3nt: TGTGCCAGCAGCTCCGATCACACCGGGGAGCTGTTTTTT; abundance: .; d_gene: .; j_gene: TRBJ2-2; v_gene: TRBV7-9
CDR3aa: CASSLGYRGKTYEQYF; CDR3nt: TGTGCCAGCAGCTTAGGATACAGGGGCAAGACCTACGAGCAGTACTTC; abundance: .; d_gene: TRBD1; j_gene: TRBJ2-7; v_gene: TRBV11-2
CDR3aa: CSVGWTGAGELFF; CDR3nt: TGCAGCGTTGGATGGACGGGTGCCGGGGAGCTGTTTTTT; abundance: once; d_gene: .; j_gene: TRBJ2-2; v_gene: TRBV29-1
CDR3aa: CASSQDLSTYTGELFF; CDR3nt: TGCGCCAGCAGCCAAGATCTCTCGACCTACACCGGGGAGCTGTTTTTT; abundance: few; d_gene: .; j_gene: TRBJ2-2; v_gene: TRBV4-1
CDR3aa: CASSTGTSGGAAEQFF; CDR3nt: TGTGCCAGCAGCACAGGGACTAGCGGGGGGGCCGCTGAGCAGTTCTTC; abundance: few; d_gene: TRBD2; j_gene: TRBJ2-1; v_gene: TRBV5-4
CDR3aa: CASTSYNEQFF; CDR3nt: TGTGCCAGCACAAGCTACAATGAGCAGTTCTTC; abundance: few; d_gene: .; j_gene: TRBJ2-1; v_gene: TRBV6-1
CDR3aa: CASSPVSGSGANVLTF; CDR3nt: TGTGCCAGCTCACCGGTTTCGGGCTCTGGGGCCAACGTCCTGACTTTC; abundance: .; d_gene: .; j_gene: TRBJ2-6; v_gene: TRBV18
CDR3aa: CASSFRQAMNTEAFF; CDR3nt: TGTGCCAGCAGCTTCCGACAGGCTATGAACACTGAAGCTTTCTTT; abundance: .; d_gene: .; j_gene: TRBJ1-1; v_gene: TRBV14
CDR3aa: CASSGRGNQPQHF; CDR3nt: TGTGCCAGCAGTGGACGGGGCAATCAGCCCCAGCATTTT; abundance: many; d_gene: .; j_gene: TRBJ1-5; v_gene: TRBV6-1
CDR3aa: CASSRGLAGALNEQFF; CDR3nt: TGTGCCAGCAGTCGGGGACTAGCGGGGGCCCTTAATGAGCAGTTCTTC; abundance: few; d_gene: TRBD2; j_gene: TRBJ2-1; v_gene: TRBV12-3/TRBV12-4
CDR3aa: CASSVMDGTYGYTF; CDR3nt: TGTGCCAGCAGCGTGATGGACGGAACCTATGGCTACACCTTC; abundance: many; d_gene: .; j_gene: TRBJ1-2; v_gene: TRBV7-9
CDR3aa: CASTDRLLF; CDR3nt: TGTGCCAGCACCGACAGGCTACTCTTC; abundance: .; d_gene: .; j_gene: TRBJ2-5; v_gene: TRBV2
CDR3aa: CASGSNEQFF; CDR3nt: TGTGCCAGCGGGAGCAATGAGCAGTTCTTC; abundance: .; d_gene: .; j_gene: TRBJ2-1; v_gene: TRBV7-9
CDR3aa: CASSLPPPSGLSDTQYF; CDR3nt: TGTGCCAGCAGTTTACCCCCGCCTAGCGGGTTGTCAGATACGCAGTATTTT; abundance: many; d_gene: TRBD2; j_gene: TRBJ2-3; v_gene: TRBV12-3/TRBV12-4
CDR3aa: CATGTSGGATETQYF; CDR3nt: TGTGCCACCGGGACTAGCGGGGGGGCCACGGAGACCCAGTACTTC; abundance: few; d_gene: TRBD2; j_gene: TRBJ2-5; v_gene: TRBV7-8
CDR3aa: CASVLEAGQPQHF; CDR3nt: TGTGCTAGTGTTTTGGAAGCAGGGCAGCCCCAGCATTTT; abundance: few; d_gene: .; j_gene: TRBJ1-5; v_gene: TRBV12-5
CDR3aa: CASSQEPGTGTNEKLFF; CDR3nt: TGTGCCAGCAGCCAAGAACCCGGTACAGGGACTAATGAAAAACTGTTTTTT; abundance: few; d_gene: .; j_gene: TRBJ1-4; v_gene: TRBV3-1
CDR3aa: CATSRTSGGSGANVLTF; CDR3nt: TGTGCCACCAGTAGGACTAGCGGGGGCTCTGGGGCCAACGTCCTGACTTTC; abundance: few; d_gene: TRBD2; j_gene: TRBJ2-6; v_gene: TRBV9
CDR3aa: CAISEPTRGTGRGTEAFF; CDR3nt: TGTGCCATCAGTGAGCCGACCAGAGGGACAGGGCGGGGCACTGAAGCTTTCTTT; abundance: few; d_gene: TRBD1; j_gene: TRBJ1-1; v_gene: TRBV10-3
CDR3aa: CASSEGVWEEKLFF; CDR3nt: TGTGCCAGCAGTGAAGGGGTGTGGGAGGAAAAACTGTTTTTT; abundance: few; d_gene: .; j_gene: TRBJ1-4; v_gene: TRBV6-1
CDR3aa: CASSLASGAVGELFF; CDR3nt: TGTGCCAGCAGTCTGGCTAGCGGGGCCGTCGGGGAGCTGTTTTTT; abundance: few; d_gene: TRBD2; j_gene: TRBJ2-2; v_gene: TRBV12-3/TRBV12-4
CDR3aa: CASSPLPPRQTGSYEQYF; CDR3nt: TGTGCCAGCAGTCCTTTACCCCCTAGACAGACAGGTTCCTACGAGCAGTACTTC; abundance: many; d_gene: .; j_gene: TRBJ2-7; v_gene: TRBV27
CDR3aa: CAISEVREETQYF; CDR3nt: TGTGCCATCAGTGAGGTCAGGGAAGAGACCCAGTACTTC; abundance: many; d_gene: .; j_gene: TRBJ2-5; v_gene: TRBV10-3
CDR3aa: CASSPRRGSLSEQYF; CDR3nt: TGTGCCAGCTCACCTCGCCGGGGCTCGTTAAGCGAGCAGTACTTC; abundance: few; d_gene: .; j_gene: TRBJ2-7; v_gene: TRBV18
CDR3aa: CASSQQNRINGYTF; CDR3nt: TGTGCCAGCAGCCAACAGAACCGGATCAATGGCTACACCTTC; abundance: .; d_gene: .; j_gene: TRBJ1-2; v_gene: TRBV14
CDR3aa: CAITGLAGSGEQYF; CDR3nt: TGTGCCATCACAGGACTAGCGGGGTCTGGCGAGCAGTACTTC; abundance: .; d_gene: TRBD2; j_gene: TRBJ2-7; v_gene: TRBV10-3
CDR3aa: CASSGRQGENSPLHF; CDR3nt: TGTGCCAGCAGTGGGCGACAGGGAGAGAATTCACCCCTCCACTTT; abundance: .; d_gene: TRBD1; j_gene: TRBJ1-6; v_gene: TRBV28